This TCR beta chain was profiled in a study of blood T cell repertoires in COVID-19. Study in general: PBMCs, B-cell-depleted T cells, or T cells provided the cDNA or gDNA that made up the material.

This CDR3 is 16 amino acids long. Trimming cost V 3 bases and J 6 bases, with 19 bases left between them. Germline V gene lookup returns CDR1 SGHRS and CDR2 YFSETQ. Authors' processing steps: Using reference gene primer amplification, nucleated cell counts were estimated. Sequencing used immunoSEQ multiplex PCR; TCRdb keeps in-frame clones, though not all of them. That table gives V, J and clone size, and the DNA gave D and trimming. The sample has a few hundred thousand clones; roughly 90% are singletons. The chain employs TRBV5-1 and TRBJ1-5; possible D gene TRBD1, 6 bases. Sequenced: peripheral blood. The sequence was obtained from a man younger than 35 with active or convalescent COVID-19. DNA of the CDR3: TGCGCCAGCAGCTCCGGCGCGGGGGGCTCAGTTCAGCCCCAGCATTTT. Protein sequence: CASSSGAGGSVQPQHF.